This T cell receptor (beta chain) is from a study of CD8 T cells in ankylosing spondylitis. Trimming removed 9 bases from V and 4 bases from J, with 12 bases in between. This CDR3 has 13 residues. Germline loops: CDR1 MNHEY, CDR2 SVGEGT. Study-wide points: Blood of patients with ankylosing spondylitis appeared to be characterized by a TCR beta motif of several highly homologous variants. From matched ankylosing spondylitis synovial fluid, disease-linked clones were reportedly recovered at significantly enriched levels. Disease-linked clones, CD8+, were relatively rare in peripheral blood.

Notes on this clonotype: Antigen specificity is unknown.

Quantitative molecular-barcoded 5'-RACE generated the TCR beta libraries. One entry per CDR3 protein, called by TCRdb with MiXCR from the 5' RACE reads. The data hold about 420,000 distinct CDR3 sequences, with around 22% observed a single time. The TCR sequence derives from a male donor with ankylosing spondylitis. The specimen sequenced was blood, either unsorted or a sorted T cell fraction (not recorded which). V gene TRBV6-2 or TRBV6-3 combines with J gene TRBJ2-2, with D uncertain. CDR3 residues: CASCRLPTGELFF. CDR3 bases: TGTGCCAGTTGTCGACTGCCCACCGGGGAGCTGTTTTTT.